This record looks at one TCR beta chain sequence and its context. Its specificity is unknown. V lost 6 bases and J 4 bases, leaving 18 bases between the germline ends. Germline-derived CDR1 and CDR2 are DFQATT and SNEGSKA (reference sequence). The CDR3 totals 14 residues. Each of the donors had approximately 10 milliliters of peripheral blood drawn into EDTA-treated Vacutainer tubes. Every sample yielded at least 6.5 million isolated PBMCs. Through a sample-barcoded 5' primer and a J-beta primer mix, a second PCR was run for roughly 6 to 12 cycles. Via MiXCR, TCRdb re-called the 5' RACE reads, giving one row per CDR3 protein. The data hold under 2,000,000 distinct CDR3 sequences, with about 49% observed a single time. The data stem from a study of blood T cells in healthy people across ages. In the study overall: Template switching captured about one barcoded beta molecule per two T cells. Overall study findings and caveats: Whereas aged donors had fewer naive CD4+ cells, long-lived donors had more of them and higher diversity.

The receptor comes from a woman in her forties in good health. Sequenced material: blood. The chain uses TRBV20-1 and TRBJ1-1; D call uncertain. The CDR3 nucleotides read TGCAGTGCACCCGATTACGGTTTGGGCACTGAAGCTTTCTTT. It encodes CSAPDYGLGTEAFF.